This TCR beta chain was recovered during a study of blood T cell repertoires in COVID-19. Study in general: T cells, B-cell-depleted T cells, or PBMCs supplied cDNA or gDNA.

Study processing details: Quantification of nucleated cells was approximated via reference gene primer amplification. This table comes from immunoSEQ multiplex PCR, and its TCRdb copy is limited to in-frame clones, with some not included. V and J calls and clone size are copied from that table; D and trimming were computed from the DNA. This sample has 130,000 or so clones, with 80% to 90% found just once. V was pared by 0 bases and J by 0 bases, with 9 bases between. CDR1 LNHNV and CDR2 YYDKDF come from the germline V gene (reference sequence). The CDR3 covers 16 residues. The sample consisted of peripheral blood. The sequence derives from a human donor in a cohort sampled during active COVID-19. The V call is TRBV15, the J call TRBJ1-3; D not certain. The CDR3 bases are TGTGCCACCAGCAGAGATTCGTCTGTCTCTGGAAACACCATATATTTT. Residues: CATSRDSSVSGNTIYF.